This TCR beta chain comes out of a study of shared clonotypes between healthy human individuals. Over several immunoSEQ plates, each subset's genomic DNA was distributed in even portions. Authors' methods: Filtering was not the same, since immunoSEQ gave junction-only sequences without quality scores. Data came from immunoSEQ multiplex PCR; TCRdb stores just in-frame clones and leaves some out. V, J and clone size are those of that table, while D and trimming were read from the DNA. Of 2 million to 2.5 million clones in the sample, 93% were seen once. The germline CDR1 and CDR2 sequences are SGDLS and YYNGEE. The CDR3 runs 16 residues. The V end lost 0 bases, the J end lost 5 bases, and 17 bases lay between the germline ends. All donors were Caucasian adults living in Nashville, Tennessee.

The source of this sequence is a man between 18 and 29 years old in good health. Some clones in this sample may be carry-over from other donors' samples. The material sequenced was naive CD4+ T cells from PBMCs. Indicated subset: CD45RA+ positively selected. V and J are TRBV9 and TRBJ2-5, with no clear D. The CDR3 region has the DNA TGTGCCAGCAGCGTAGGGACGTCCGTTGTGGGGGAGACCCAGTACTTC. Protein: CASSVGTSVVGETQYF.